This T cell receptor beta chain derives from a study of response to subunit inactivated influenza vaccine. Points from the study as a whole: With each seasonal influenza vaccination, the authors suggested, few new T cells are recruited.

This clonotype was counted only a few times. The antigen remains unidentified. CDR1 is LNHNV, CDR2 YYDKDF, per germline (reference sequence). The CDR3 contains 17 residues. The V and J ends lost 0 bases and 5 bases, in that order; junction bases with no gene match: 8. Via MiXCR, TCRdb re-called the RT-PCR reads, giving one row per CDR3 protein. The sample shows hundreds of thousands of distinct CDR3 sequences, about 18% of them seen only once. This chain links TRBV15 with TRBJ2-2, with 8 bases aligning to TRBD2. This specimen was PBMCs from blood, taken around 5 days after vaccination. This TCR was recovered from a man aged 45-60 years who received an inactivated influenza vaccine. The CDR3 reads CATSRDPSGSRTGELFF. In DNA, the CDR3 is TGTGCCACCAGCAGAGATCCCAGCGGGAGTAGAACCGGGGAGCTGTTTTTT.